The 28 T cell receptor beta chains presented below share a single source sample, sequenced in a study of cytomegalovirus exposure and HLA in healthy donors. The PCR employed 60 Vbeta primers together with 13 Jbeta primers. The assay was immunoSEQ multiplex PCR, and TCRdb's table has in-frame clones only and misses some. This sample carries around 210,000 clones, roughly 85% of them seen once, and the ten largest clones take about 0.25%. The sample comprised PBMCs. These TCRs come from a girl aged 2 to 10 in good health and CMV-seronegative.

V usage is TRBV9 and J usage is TRBJ2-7, with a weak D call TRBD1 (6 bases). Between the trimmed V and J ends, which lost 5 bases and 7 bases, there was a span of 7 bases. This CDR3 contains 10 residues. Germline V lookup: CDR1 SGDLS, CDR2 YYNGEE. The CDR3 DNA follows: TGTGCCAGCAGGAGGGGGGAGCAGTACTTC. Encoded protein: CASRRGEQYF.

The gene calls are TRBV4-1 and TRBJ2-3; 14 bases fit TRBD2. This CDR3 has 19 amino acids. CDR1 and CDR2 from the germline V gene are MGHRA and YSYEKL. Germline trimming cut 3 bases from V and 0 bases from J; bases unmatched to any gene: 8. This chain's CDR3 is CASSQTGTSGGTSTDTQYF. Written as DNA, the CDR3 is TGCGCCAGCAGCCAGACTGGGACTAGCGGGGGAACTAGCACAGATACGCAGTATTTT.

The J gene is TRBJ2-4, the V gene TRBV2; D is possibly TRBD1 (7 bases). Per the germline V gene, CDR1 is SNHLY and CDR2 is FYNNEI. Trimming pared 7 bases from V and 3 bases from J, leaving 16 bases between. The CDR3 spans 15 residues. The CDR3, as DNA: TGTGCCAGCATACCGAGACAGGGACTCAAAAACATTCAGTACTTC. Its protein product is CASIPRQGLKNIQYF.

V gene TRBV2 combines with J gene TRBJ2-3; TRBD2 might be the D (6 bases). The CDR3 runs 14 residues. Trimming left V 4 bases short and J 3 bases short, with 11 bases between. Germline assignment: CDR1 SNHLY and CDR2 FYNNEI. The CDR3 DNA is TGTGCCAGCAGTGTACTAGCCGTAACAGATACGCAGTATTTT. It encodes CASSVLAVTDTQYF.

The gene calls are TRBV7-6 and TRBJ2-1, with 9 bases matching TRBD2. The V gene end was trimmed by 5 bases and the J gene end by 2 bases; junction bases not matched to a gene: 13. The CDR3 extends over 18 amino acids. CDR1 is SGHVS and CDR2 is FNYEAQ in the germline V gene. In nucleotides, the CDR3 is TGTGCCAGCAGCCCTGCCCGGAGTGGCGGGAGGGCCTACAATGAGCAGTTCTTC. It specifies CASSPARSGGRAYNEQFF.

J is TRBJ1-2 and V is TRBV19; D might be TRBD1 (5 bases). This CDR3 contains 13 residues. V shed 3 bases and J shed 4 bases, with 9 bases lying between them. Looked up from germline, CDR1 is LNHDA and CDR2 is SQIVND (reference sequence). Here the CDR3 reads CASSIGQGYGYTF. The CDR3 DNA reads TGTGCCAGTAGTATTGGGCAGGGCTATGGCTACACCTTC. The variable domain in full, completed from reference TRBV19 and TRBJ1-2, reads DGGITQSPKYLFRKEGQNVTLSCEQNLNHDAMYWYRQDPGQGLRLIYYSQIVNDFQKGDIAEGYSVSREKKESFPLTVTSAQKNPTAFYLCASSIGQGYGYTFGSGTRLTVV.

This clone has just a few counts. The V and J genes are TRBV7-6 and TRBJ1-1; D is unclear. V shed 1 base and J shed 1 base, with 13 bases lying between them. Germline V gene lookup returns CDR1 SGHVS and CDR2 FNYEAQ. This CDR3 spans 16 amino acids. The CDR3 is CASSLDDRGRNTEAFF. Written as DNA, the CDR3 is TGTGCCAGCAGCTTAGACGATCGGGGTAGGAACACTGAAGCTTTCTTT.

The V call is TRBV19, the J call TRBJ2-2, with 9 bases aligning to TRBD1. Germline CDR1 reads LNHDA; CDR2 reads SQIVND (reference sequence). This CDR3 region has 17 residues. V was pared by 6 bases and J by 5 bases, with 13 bases of the junction left unmatched. The CDR3 DNA follows: TGTGCCAGTAGACCAACCGGGACAGGGACACCTACCGGGGAGCTGTTTTTT. This codes for CASRPTGTGTPTGELFF.

The genes are TRBV7-9 and TRBJ2-7; the D is unclear. V was shortened by 0 bases and J by 5 bases, with 5 bases between the two germline ends. Germline CDR1 reads SEHNR; CDR2 reads FQNEAQ (reference sequence). The CDR3 contains 12 residues. The CDR3 region has the DNA TGTGCCAGCAGCTTAGCCCGAGACGAGCAGTACTTC. Its protein product is CASSLARDEQYF. Full variable domain (remainder filled in from reference TRBV7-9 and TRBJ2-7): DTGVSQNPRHKITKRGQNVTFRCDPISEHNRLYWYRQTLGQGPEFLTYFQNEAQLEKSRLLSDRFSAERPKGSFSTLEIQRTEQGDSAMYLCASSLARDEQYFGPGTRLTVT.

This sequence joins TRBV10-3 and TRBJ2-1; 11 positions agree with TRBD2. Germline V lookup: CDR1 ENHRY, CDR2 SYGVKD. Trimming at V came to 3 bases and at J to 2 bases, leaving 12 bases not matched to a gene. This CDR3 has 19 residues. This CDR3 reads CAISDGLLAGGFAYNEQFF. Written as DNA, the CDR3 is TGTGCCATCAGTGATGGGCTTCTAGCGGGGGGATTCGCCTACAATGAGCAGTTCTTC.

The chain couples TRBV19 to TRBJ1-1; D remains unclear. The V gene's germline CDR1 is LNHDA and CDR2 SQIVND (reference sequence). V lost 5 bases and J 0 bases, leaving 13 bases between the germline ends. The CDR3 has 15 residues. CDR3 nucleotides: TGTGCCAGTAGTGGGCAGCCTTCGATGAACACTGAAGCTTTCTTT. Its translation is CASSGQPSMNTEAFF.

This rearrangement joins TRBV7-2 to TRBJ1-1; D remains ambiguous. Trimming left V 5 bases short and J 0 bases short, with 10 bases between. This CDR3 spans 14 amino acids. Germline V gene lookup returns CDR1 SGHTA and CDR2 FQGNSA. Written as DNA, the CDR3 is TGTGCCAGCAGCGGGCCGCCCATGAACACTGAAGCTTTCTTT. Its translation: CASSGPPMNTEAFF.

This clone was picked up a small number of times. The chain joins TRBV5-1 to TRBJ2-5; 10 positions match TRBD2. The CDR3 length is 17 residues. CDR1 and CDR2 (germline): SGHRS, YFSETQ. Trimming removed 0 bases from V and 2 bases from J; junction bases left unmatched: 7. CDR3 loop: CASSLASSGGGQETQYF. CDR3 bases: TGCGCCAGCAGCTTGGCTTCTAGCGGGGGAGGGCAAGAGACCCAGTACTTC.

The V and J genes are TRBV19 and TRBJ1-2, with TRBD1 matching 7 bases. J gave up 0 bases and V 3 bases, and 1 base lay outside the gene matches. Looked up from germline, CDR1 is LNHDA and CDR2 is SQIVND (reference sequence). The CDR3 is 14 residues long. This CDR3 is CASSMGQTNYGYTF. The CDR3 coding sequence is TGTGCCAGTAGTATGGGACAGACTAACTATGGCTACACCTTC. The full variable domain, with the rest looked up from reference TRBV19 and TRBJ1-2, is DGGITQSPKYLFRKEGQNVTLSCEQNLNHDAMYWYRQDPGQGLRLIYYSQIVNDFQKGDIAEGYSVSREKKESFPLTVTSAQKNPTAFYLCASSMGQTNYGYTFGSGTRLTVV.

The gene calls are TRBV4-1 and TRBJ2-2; D ambiguous. Germline V CDR1 and CDR2: MGHRA, YSYEKL. V was shortened by 0 bases and J by 7 bases, with 12 bases between the two germline ends. CDR3 length: 15 amino acids. The chain's CDR3 is CASSQERASGGELFF. As DNA, the CDR3 is TGCGCCAGCAGCCAAGAACGTGCATCGGGCGGGGAGCTGTTTTTT.

The rearrangement joins TRBV7-3 to TRBJ1-5, with D unresolved. The V gene's germline CDR1 is SGHTA and CDR2 FQGTGA. The CDR3 loop spans 13 amino acids. V gave up 4 bases and J gave up 4 bases, with 8 bases separating them. The CDR3, as DNA: TGTGCCAGCAGCTACGACAATAATCAGCCCCAGCATTTT. It codes for CASSYDNNQPQHF.

V usage is TRBV25-1 and J usage is TRBJ2-5; 7 positions match TRBD1. This CDR3 comprises 13 residues. Germline CDR1 MGHDK, CDR2 SYGVNS. The junction had 3 bases not matched to a gene; V was cut back by 3 bases and J by 5 bases. The CDR3 reads CASSERGQETQYF. The CDR3 region has the DNA TGTGCCAGCAGTGAGAGGGGGCAGGAGACCCAGTACTTC.

The chain carries TRBV5-1 and TRBJ1-2; possible D gene TRBD1, 6 bases. The CDR3 extends over 13 amino acids. Germline V CDR1 and CDR2: SGHRS, YFSETQ. The ends were cut back, 4 bases at V and 7 bases at J, with 14 bases in the middle. CDR3 loop: CASSVRTEGGYTF. The CDR3 DNA reads TGCGCCAGCAGCGTCCGGACAGAAGGTGGCTACACCTTC.

The V gene is TRBV10-3, the J gene TRBJ1-5, with unresolved D. This CDR3 contains 16 residues. Trimming shortened V by 0 bases and J by 3 bases, and 12 bases separated the two germline ends. Germline-derived CDR1 and CDR2 are ENHRY and SYGVKD. The DNA of the CDR3 is TGTGCCATCAGTGAGTCATCTGGGTACTACAATCAGCCCCAGCATTTT. Translated: CAISESSGYYNQPQHF.

This chain connects TRBV2 to TRBJ2-5, with a tentative D call TRBD1 (8 bases). Deletions cut 8 bases from V and 2 bases from J, with 18 bases between. CDR1 is SNHLY and CDR2 is FYNNEI in the germline V gene. The CDR3 loop spans 15 amino acids. CDR3 DNA: TGTGCCAGCCGGGGGGTCAGGGGGCTGCAAGAGACCCAGTACTTC. This translates into CASRGVRGLQETQYF.

This chain connects TRBV30 to TRBJ1-4; D is unclear. The germline V gene has CDR1 GTSNPN and CDR2 SVGIG (reference sequence). The germline V and J ends were trimmed by 4 bases and 0 bases, with 9 bases remaining between them. This CDR3 comprises 14 residues. The CDR3 DNA follows: TGTGCCTGGACCATTACAGCAACTAATGAAAAACTGTTTTTT. Amino acids: CAWTITATNEKLFF.

This chain joins TRBV7-9 and TRBJ2-3; a possible D gene is TRBD2 (5 bases). The CDR3 has 13 residues. V was trimmed by 8 bases and J by 0 bases, leaving 9 bases between them. Germline assignment: CDR1 SEHNR and CDR2 FQNEAQ (reference sequence). This CDR3 reads CASAGGSTDTQYF. The CDR3 DNA is TGTGCCAGCGCGGGCGGTAGCACAGATACGCAGTATTTT.

The chain employs TRBV5-1 and TRBJ2-3; D not certain. CDR1 SGHRS and CDR2 YFSETQ come from the germline V gene. The CDR3 sequence is 15 residues long. Trimming removed 2 bases from V and 1 base from J, with 11 bases in between. The DNA of the CDR3 is TGCGCCAGCAGCTTCTTCCGACTCGGCACAGATACGCAGTATTTT. Residues: CASSFFRLGTDTQYF.

The V call is TRBV19, the J call TRBJ2-7; D gene ambiguous. Germline V gives CDR1 LNHDA, CDR2 SQIVND (reference sequence). This CDR3 has 13 amino acids. The germline V and J ends were trimmed by 3 bases and 2 bases, with 8 bases remaining between them. The CDR3 protein is CASSIGLPYEQYF. For the CDR3, the DNA is TGTGCCAGTAGTATCGGTCTTCCCTACGAGCAGTACTTC.

In DNA, the CDR3 is TGTGCCAGCACGTTGGAGTCCTACGAGCAGTACTTC. It encodes CASTLESYEQYF. The gene calls are TRBV27 and TRBJ2-7; no reliable D call. The CDR3 has 12 residues. The germline CDR1 and CDR2 sequences are MNHEY and SMNVEV (reference sequence). Deletions cut 7 bases from V and 1 base from J, with 8 bases between.

V and J are TRBV28 and TRBJ1-1, with 10 bases fitting TRBD1. The germline gives CDR1 MDHEN, CDR2 SYDVKM. This CDR3 contains 14 residues. V lost 7 bases, J lost 6 bases, and 8 bases stayed unmatched. CDR3 in amino acids: CASNSGQGRPEAFF. The CDR3 nucleotides are TGTGCCAGCAACTCGGGACAGGGGCGTCCTGAAGCTTTCTTT.

The chain is built from TRBV19 and TRBJ1-5; D call uncertain. The V and J ends lost 2 bases and 3 bases respectively, with 8 bases between them. CDR1 is LNHDA and CDR2 is SQIVND in the germline V gene (reference sequence). CDR3 size: 14 residues. As DNA, the CDR3 is TGTGCCAGTAGTATACAGGCACTCAATCAGCCCCAGCATTTT. Its translation is CASSIQALNQPQHF. The variable domain in full, with the rest retrieved from reference TRBV19 and TRBJ1-5, is DGGITQSPKYLFRKEGQNVTLSCEQNLNHDAMYWYRQDPGQGLRLIYYSQIVNDFQKGDIAEGYSVSREKKESFPLTVTSAQKNPTAFYLCASSIQALNQPQHFGDGTRLSIL.

V and J are TRBV6-5 and TRBJ1-5; TRBD1 matches 7 bases. The CDR3 length is 15 residues. CDR1 and CDR2 (germline): MNHEY, SVGAGI. The trim removed 0 bases at V and 6 bases at J, leaving 5 bases unmatched. The CDR3 region is CASSYSGRGVQPQHF. The CDR3 nucleotides read TGTGCCAGCAGTTACTCAGGCAGGGGGGTTCAGCCCCAGCATTTT.